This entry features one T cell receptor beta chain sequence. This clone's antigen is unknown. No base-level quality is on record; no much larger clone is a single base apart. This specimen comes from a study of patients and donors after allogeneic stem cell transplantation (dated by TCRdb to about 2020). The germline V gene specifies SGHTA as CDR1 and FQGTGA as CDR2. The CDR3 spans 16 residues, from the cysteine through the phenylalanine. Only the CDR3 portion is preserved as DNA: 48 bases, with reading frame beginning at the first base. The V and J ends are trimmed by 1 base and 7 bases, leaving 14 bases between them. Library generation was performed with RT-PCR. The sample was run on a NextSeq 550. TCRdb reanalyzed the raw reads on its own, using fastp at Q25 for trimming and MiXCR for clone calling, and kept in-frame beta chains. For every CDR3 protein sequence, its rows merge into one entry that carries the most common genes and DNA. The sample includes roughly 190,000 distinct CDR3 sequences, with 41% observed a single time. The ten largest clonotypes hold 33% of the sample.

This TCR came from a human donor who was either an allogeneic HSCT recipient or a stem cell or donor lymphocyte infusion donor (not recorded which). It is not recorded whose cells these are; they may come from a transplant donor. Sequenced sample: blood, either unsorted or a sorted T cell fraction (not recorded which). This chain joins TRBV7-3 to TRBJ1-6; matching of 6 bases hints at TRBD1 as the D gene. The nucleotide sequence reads TGTGCCAGCAGCTTAAAAAGGGGGACAAGGAATTCACCCCTCCACTTT. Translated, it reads CASSLKRGTRNSPLHF.